The 2 T cell receptor beta chains below come from one sample, sequenced in a study of circulating and synovial CD4+ cells in juvenile arthritis. Method: immunoSEQ multiplex PCR; TCRdb's copy keeps in-frame clones and lacks some. The table records 34,000 or so clones, about 94% of them present only once. The sequencing input was CD4+ T cells from blood. The receptors were gathered from a human donor with juvenile idiopathic arthritis.

This chain links TRBV7-6 with TRBJ2-7, with 8 bases matching TRBD1. This CDR3 is built from 14 residues. CDR1 and CDR2 (germline): SGHVS, FNYEAQ. Trimming took 1 base from V and 3 from J; bases not matched to a gene: 2. The CDR3 is CASSLDTGGYEQYF. The CDR3 nucleotides read TGTGCCAGCAGCTTAGATACAGGGGGCTACGAGCAGTACTTC. The whole variable domain, remainder taken from reference TRBV7-6 and TRBJ2-7, is GAGVSQSPRYKVTKRGQDVALRCDPISGHVSLYWYRQALGQGPEFLTYFNYEAQQDKSGLPNDRFSAERPEGSISTLTIQRTEQRDSAMYRCASSLDTGGYEQYFGPGTRLTVT.

This sequence joins TRBV7-3 and TRBJ2-2; TRBD2 matches 7 bases. Germline V CDR1 and CDR2: SGHTA, FQGTGA. The V and J ends lost 5 bases and 2 bases, in that order; junction bases with no gene match: 2. The CDR3 sequence is 14 residues long. The CDR3 coding sequence is TGTGCCAGCAGCCCGGGGGGAAACACCGGGGAGCTGTTTTTT. Translating gives CASSPGGNTGELFF. Looking up the rest from reference TRBV7-3 and TRBJ2-2 gives the full variable domain: GAGVSQTPSNKVTEKGKYVELRCDPISGHTALYWYRQSLGQGPEFLIYFQGTGAADDSGLPNDRFFAVRPEGSVSTLKIQRTERGDSAVYLCASSPGGNTGELFFGEGSRLTVL.